This T cell receptor beta chain was recovered during a study of OX40 agonist ivuxolimab in advanced cancers. Only in-frame clones appear in the TCRdb table, and some are missing; sequencing was by immunoSEQ multiplex PCR. The sample yields 80,000 or so clones, roughly 87% seen once. There are 15 residues in the CDR3. This sequence joins TRBV21-1 and TRBJ2-7; TRBD2, the table's D call, lacks a check against the DNA. TRBV21-1 constitutes a pseudogene. The clonotype was recovered from an adult with an advanced solid tumor such as melanoma, head and neck, liver or kidney cancer. The sequencing here drew on CD4+ or CD8+ T cells sorted from blood, taken in a trial of the OX40 agonist ivuxolimab. The CDR3 coding sequence is TGTGCCAGCAGCAAGGTGAAGAGCCCCTCCTACGAGCAGTACTTC. Translation: CASSKVKSPSYEQYF.